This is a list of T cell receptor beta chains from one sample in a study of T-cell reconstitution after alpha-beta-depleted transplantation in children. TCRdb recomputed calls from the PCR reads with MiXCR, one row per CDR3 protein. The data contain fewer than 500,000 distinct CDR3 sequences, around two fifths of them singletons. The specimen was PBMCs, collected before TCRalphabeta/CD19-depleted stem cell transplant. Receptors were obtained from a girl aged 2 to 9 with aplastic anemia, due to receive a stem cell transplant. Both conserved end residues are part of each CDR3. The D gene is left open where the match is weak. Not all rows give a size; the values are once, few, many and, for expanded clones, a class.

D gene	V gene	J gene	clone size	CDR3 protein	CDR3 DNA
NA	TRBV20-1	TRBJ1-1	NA	CSARDSRRTNTEAFF	TGCAGTGCTAGAGATTCGCGACGAACGAACACTGAAGCTTTCTTT
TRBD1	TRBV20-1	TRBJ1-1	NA	CSPAGTGALNTEAFF	TGCAGCCCGGCCGGGACAGGGGCCCTGAACACTGAAGCTTTCTTT
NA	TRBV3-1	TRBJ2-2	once	CASSQDAGTGELFF	TGTGCCAGCAGCCAAGATGCAGGGACCGGGGAGCTGTTTTTT
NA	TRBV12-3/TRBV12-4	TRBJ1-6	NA	CASSSIQGFYNSPLHF	TGTGCCAGCAGTTCGATACAGGGATTTTATAATTCACCCCTCCACTTT
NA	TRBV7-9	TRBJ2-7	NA	CASSPLGIYEQYF	TGTGCCAGCAGCCCGTTGGGCATCTACGAGCAGTACTTC
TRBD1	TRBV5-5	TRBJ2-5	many	CASSFGQGMETQYF	TGTGCCAGCAGCTTCGGACAGGGCATGGAGACCCAGTACTTC
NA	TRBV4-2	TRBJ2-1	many	CASSKRNRLVFDEQFF	TGTGCCAGCAGCAAAAGAAATCGGCTAGTTTTCGATGAGCAGTTCTTC
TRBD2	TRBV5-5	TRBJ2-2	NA	CASSSTSGGANTGELFF	TGTGCCAGCAGCTCGACTAGCGGGGGGGCGAACACCGGGGAGCTGTTTTTT
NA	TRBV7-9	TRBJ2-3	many	CASSPGSSADTQYF	TGTGCCAGCAGCCCAGGCTCAAGCGCAGATACGCAGTATTTT
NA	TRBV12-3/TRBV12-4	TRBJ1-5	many	CASSFSQGFNQPQHF	TGTGCCAGCAGTTTTTCCCAGGGATTCAATCAGCCCCAGCATTTT
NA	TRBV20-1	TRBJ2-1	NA	CSAPTHTSLQFF	TGCAGTGCTCCTACACACACTAGCCTGCAGTTCTTC
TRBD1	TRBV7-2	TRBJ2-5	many	CASSSPGTGAQETQYF	TGTGCCAGCAGCTCGCCCGGGACAGGGGCGCAAGAGACCCAGTACTTC
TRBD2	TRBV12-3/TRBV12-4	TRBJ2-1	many	CASSPYRDYLDNEQFF	TGTGCCAGCAGTCCCTACCGGGACTATCTGGACAATGAGCAGTTCTTC
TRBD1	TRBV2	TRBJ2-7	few	CASSDYGQGPTYEQYF	TGTGCCAGCAGCGACTACGGACAGGGACCAACCTACGAGCAGTACTTC
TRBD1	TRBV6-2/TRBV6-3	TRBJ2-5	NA	CASGPGQAQETQYF	TGTGCCAGCGGACCGGGACAGGCCCAAGAGACCCAGTACTTC
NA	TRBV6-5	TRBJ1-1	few	CASKSRVTEAFF	TGTGCCAGCAAGTCCAGGGTCACTGAAGCTTTCTTT
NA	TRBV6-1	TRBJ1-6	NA	CASTAGATRRSPLHF	TGTGCCAGCACCGCAGGGGCCACGCGACGGTCACCCCTCCACTTT
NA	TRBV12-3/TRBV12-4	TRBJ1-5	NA	CASSSPIRAGYQPQHF	TGTGCCAGCAGCTCCCCCATCCGGGCGGGTTATCAGCCCCAGCATTTT
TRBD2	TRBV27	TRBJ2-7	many	CASSTHRLAGNEQYF	TGTGCCAGCAGTACCCACCGACTAGCGGGAAACGAGCAGTACTTC
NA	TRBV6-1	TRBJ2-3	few	CASGGGGNPTDTQYF	TGTGCCAGTGGGGGAGGGGGCAACCCCACAGATACGCAGTATTTT
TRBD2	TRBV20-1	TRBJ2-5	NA	CSASVPPGLALETQYF	TGCAGTGCTAGTGTCCCCCCGGGACTAGCCCTAGAGACCCAGTACTTC
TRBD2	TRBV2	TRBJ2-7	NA	CASRASGRGFYEQYF	TGTGCCAGCAGAGCTAGCGGGAGAGGGTTCTACGAGCAGTACTTC
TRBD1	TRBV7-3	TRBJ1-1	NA	CASSLRRGPMNTEAFF	TGTGCCAGCAGCTTGAGGAGGGGGCCCATGAACACTGAAGCTTTCTTT
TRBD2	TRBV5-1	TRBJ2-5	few	CASAMGTSGKETQYF	TGCGCCAGCGCGATGGGGACTAGCGGCAAAGAGACCCAGTACTTC
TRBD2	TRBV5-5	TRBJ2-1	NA	CASSLTPWTSGRGDEQFF	TGTGCCAGCAGCTTGACGCCCTGGACTAGCGGGAGGGGCGATGAGCAGTTCTTC
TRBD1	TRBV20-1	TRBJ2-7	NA	CSAYRDRGSYEQYF	TGCAGTGCTTACCGGGACAGGGGCTCCTACGAGCAGTACTTC
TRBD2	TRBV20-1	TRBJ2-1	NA	CSAISGGHNEQFF	TGCAGTGCTATTAGCGGGGGGCACAATGAGCAGTTCTTC
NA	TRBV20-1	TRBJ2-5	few	CSTVGQDQETQYF	TGCAGTACGGTGGGACAAGACCAAGAGACCCAGTACTTC
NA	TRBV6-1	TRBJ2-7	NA	CASSPWGAGNEQYF	TGTGCCAGCAGTCCCTGGGGGGCGGGGAACGAGCAGTACTTC
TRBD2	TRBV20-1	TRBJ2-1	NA	CSAGRGFNEQFF	TGCAGTGCGGGGCGGGGGTTTAATGAGCAGTTCTTC
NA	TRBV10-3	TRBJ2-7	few	CAISESSQAPYEQYF	TGTGCCATCAGTGAGTCGAGTCAAGCACCTTACGAGCAGTACTTC